The present entry profiles one T cell receptor (beta chain) with its context. Per the original methods: Amplified reference gene primers provided the basis for estimating nucleated cell counts. Sequencing used immunoSEQ multiplex PCR; TCRdb keeps in-frame clones, though not all of them. For V, J and clone size, that table is used; D and trimming come from the DNA. The data show over 140,000 clones, with 75% to 80% seen just once and roughly 8.9% held by the top ten. This entry comes from a study of blood T cell repertoires in COVID-19. As for the study in general: Italy, Spain and the United States were the sources of the convalescent and acute COVID-19 samples. Sources were T cells, B-cell-depleted T cells, or PBMCs; the material itself was cDNA or gDNA.

This CDR3 has 15 amino acids. Germline CDR1 is LGHNA and CDR2 is YSLEER. V shed 2 bases and J 1 base; nucleotides not matched to a gene: 3. V and J are TRBV4-3 and TRBJ1-2; 8 bases align to TRBD1. Sample: peripheral blood. The receptor was isolated from a woman between 50 and 59 years old with active or convalescent COVID-19. In DNA form, the CDR3 reads TGCGCCAGCAGCCAACCTGGACAGGGTAACTATGGCTACACCTTC. Encoded protein: CASSQPGQGNYGYTF.